A selection of T cell receptor beta chains follows, all from one sample in a study of PD-L1 blockade in urothelial cancer. Repertoires were generated with immunoSEQ multiplex PCR, while TCRdb's copy carries only in-frame clones and drops some. This sample has about 32,000 clones; approximately 87% occur once, and the top ten carry 3% to 4%. Sequencing was performed on PBMCs, taken around atezolizumab (anti-PD-L1) treatment. The receptors were sampled from a man aged 50 to 59 with urothelial cancer. CDR3s leave out the opening cysteine and the closing phenylalanine or tryptophan.

v_call: TRBV5-6; cdr3_aa: ASSTRRSSYEQY
v_call: TRBV18; cdr3_aa: ASSPHRTYEQY
v_call: TRBV11-2; cdr3_aa: ASSPALAGLTYEQY
v_call: TRBV5-1; cdr3_aa: ASSLWKREGTGELF
v_call: TRBV9; cdr3_aa: ASSDRDSYSPLH
v_call: TRBV5-6; cdr3_aa: ASNGQGRNTEAF
v_call: TRBV19; cdr3_aa: ASSAGWETQY
v_call: TRBV27; cdr3_aa: ASSLAGGGYEQF
v_call: TRBV14; cdr3_aa: ASSLEGGKLEQF
v_call: TRBV2; cdr3_aa: ASRQGNNYGYT
v_call: TRBV12-5; cdr3_aa: ASGLGLAGALEQY
v_call: TRBV7-7; cdr3_aa: ASSFDRGSGELF
v_call: TRBV27; cdr3_aa: ASSRKQGYEQY
v_call: TRBV27; cdr3_aa: ASSLRAGGIYEQY
v_call: TRBV30; cdr3_aa: AWKSGGASEAF
v_call: TRBV30; cdr3_aa: AWSGQGDEQY
v_call: TRBV7-7; cdr3_aa: ASSLGLSDEQF
v_call: TRBV11-2; cdr3_aa: ASSSSTGGDNQPQH
v_call: TRBV7-3; cdr3_aa: ASSLMPAGEAF
v_call: TRBV6-6; cdr3_aa: ASSRDSNEKLF
v_call: TRBV5-6; cdr3_aa: ASSYGTGGSGNTIY
v_call: TRBV7-2; cdr3_aa: ASSLVLAGSSEQY
v_call: TRBV19; cdr3_aa: ASSTPDRVNGNQPQH
v_call: TRBV30; cdr3_aa: AWSSGASGRGTDTQY
v_call: TRBV2; cdr3_aa: ASRTGVFSGNTIY
v_call: TRBV5-5; cdr3_aa: ASSFGPTLRTEAF
v_call: TRBV10-1; cdr3_aa: ASTHLSSYEQY
v_call: TRBV25-1; cdr3_aa: ASVNSGTGEPTYEQY
v_call: TRBV27; cdr3_aa: ASLNQDEQY
v_call: TRBV29-1; cdr3_aa: SVPAGNYGYT
v_call: TRBV19; cdr3_aa: ASRQGASNQPQH
v_call: TRBV19; cdr3_aa: ASSIAGYEQY
v_call: TRBV7-9; cdr3_aa: ASSLDAATYEQY
v_call: TRBV5-6; cdr3_aa: ASSLVSLSAKNIQY
v_call: TRBV5-1; cdr3_aa: ASSLAAAGVLYEQY